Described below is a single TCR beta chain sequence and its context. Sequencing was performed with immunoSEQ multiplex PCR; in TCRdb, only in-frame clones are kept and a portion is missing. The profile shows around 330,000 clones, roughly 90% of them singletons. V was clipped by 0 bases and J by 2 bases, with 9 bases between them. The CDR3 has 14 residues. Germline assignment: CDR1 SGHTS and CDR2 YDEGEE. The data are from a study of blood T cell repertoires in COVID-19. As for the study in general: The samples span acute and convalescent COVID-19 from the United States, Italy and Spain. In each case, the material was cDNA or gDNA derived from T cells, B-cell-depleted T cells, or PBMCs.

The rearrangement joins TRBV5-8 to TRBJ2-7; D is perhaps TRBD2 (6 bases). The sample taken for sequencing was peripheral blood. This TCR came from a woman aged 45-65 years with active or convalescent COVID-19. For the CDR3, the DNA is TGTGCCAGCAGCTTGGGCGGGGCCGCCTACGAGCAGTACTTC. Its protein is CASSLGGAAYEQYF. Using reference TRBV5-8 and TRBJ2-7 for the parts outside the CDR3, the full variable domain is EAGVTQSPTHLIKTRGQQATLRCSPISGHTSVYWYQQALGLGLQFLLWYDEGEERNRGNFPPRFSGRQFPNYSSELNVNALELEDSALYLCASSLGGAAYEQYFGPGTRLTVT.